These 19 T cell receptor beta chains came from one sample sequenced in a study of cytomegalovirus exposure and HLA in healthy donors. PCR used 60 Vbeta primers and 13 Jbeta primers. Sequencing used immunoSEQ multiplex PCR; TCRdb keeps in-frame clones, though not all of them. There are fewer than 150,000 clones in the sample; 80% occur only once, and 2% to 2.5% lies in the top ten. The sample comprised PBMCs. Source of these receptors: a man aged 25 to 45 in good health and CMV-seronegative.

V usage is TRBV4-2 and J usage is TRBJ2-1; a possible D gene is TRBD2 (6 bases). The V gene's germline CDR1 is LGHNA and CDR2 YNFKEQ. The CDR3 runs 15 residues. The V end was cut by 4 bases, the J end by 9 bases, with 19 bases between. CDR3 in amino acids: CASSPRGGDVGEQFF. The CDR3 coding sequence is TGTGCCAGCAGCCCGCGAGGCGGGGATGTGGGTGAGCAGTTCTTC.

The rearrangement joins TRBV5-4 to TRBJ1-1, with a weak D call TRBD1 (5 bases). From germline, CDR1 is SGHNT and CDR2 YYREEE (reference sequence). The length of the CDR3 is 17 residues. V gave up 4 bases and J gave up 5 bases, with 24 bases separating them. For the CDR3, the DNA is TGTGCCAGCAGCCTAGGAAAGGGGCAGTCAAGAAAGACTGAAGCTTTCTTT. This encodes CASSLGKGQSRKTEAFF.

The rearrangement links TRBV18 to TRBJ1-6; D is unclear. Deletions cut 6 bases from V and 7 bases from J, with 16 bases between. Germline V lookup: CDR1 KGHSH, CDR2 LQKENI. The CDR3 loop spans 15 amino acids. The CDR3 region has the DNA TGTGCCAGCTCCCTCCAGAAGGAGCCCAATTCACCCCTCCACTTT. It is translated as CASSLQKEPNSPLHF.

This rearrangement joins TRBV25-1 to TRBJ1-4; D may be TRBD1 (6 bases). The germline CDR1 and CDR2 sequences are MGHDK and SYGVNS. With 1 base removed from V and 0 bases from J, the gap between germline ends came to 15 bases. The CDR3 length is 18 residues. CDR3 region: CASSEWSGKGATNEKLFF. For the CDR3, the DNA is TGTGCCAGCAGTGAATGGTCGGGGAAGGGGGCAACTAATGAAAAACTGTTTTTT.

CDR3: CASSPQGQWFGEQYF. CDR3 in DNA: TGTGCCAGCAGCCCACAGGGACAGTGGTTCGGCGAGCAGTACTTC. The genes are TRBV14 and TRBJ2-7; 7 bases are shared with TRBD1. The ends lost 4 bases at V and 6 bases at J; junction bases unmatched: 12. From germline, CDR1 is SGHDN and CDR2 FVKESK. The CDR3 runs 15 residues.

The chain carries TRBV6-5 and TRBJ2-7; TRBD1 aligns across 7 bases. Looked up from germline, CDR1 is MNHEY and CDR2 is SVGAGI. The V gene end was trimmed by 5 bases and the J gene end by 4 bases; junction bases not matched to a gene: 11. This CDR3 contains 15 residues. CDR3 sequence: CASSARQGRSYEQYF. The CDR3 region has the DNA TGTGCCAGCAGTGCCAGACAGGGACGCTCATACGAGCAGTACTTC.

V is TRBV7-6 and J is TRBJ1-1; no definite D call. CDR1 and CDR2 (germline): SGHVS, FNYEAQ. This CDR3 is built from 15 residues. V shed 1 base and J shed 3 bases, with 12 bases lying between them. CDR3 loop: CASSLVMTPDTEAFF. The CDR3, as DNA: TGTGCCAGCAGCTTAGTGATGACTCCGGACACTGAAGCTTTCTTT.

The genes are TRBV5-1 and TRBJ1-3, with D possibly being TRBD1 (6 bases). CDR1 SGHRS and CDR2 YFSETQ come from the germline V gene. The CDR3 is made up of 16 amino acids. V shed 0 bases and J shed 0 bases, with 10 bases lying between them. The CDR3 here is CASSLEDSHSGNTIYF. The CDR3, as DNA: TGCGCCAGCAGCTTGGAGGACAGCCACTCTGGAAACACCATATATTTT.

A single count supports this clone. The J gene is TRBJ2-1, the V gene TRBV9; D perhaps matches TRBD1 (5 bases). V was trimmed by 0 bases and J by 0 bases, leaving 10 bases between them. The CDR3 has 16 amino acids. Germline V gene data show CDR1 as SGDLS and CDR2 as YYNGEE. CDR3 nucleotides: TGTGCCAGCAGCGTAGGGGGCGGAAGCTCCTACAATGAGCAGTTCTTC. Encoded protein: CASSVGGGSSYNEQFF.

The CDR3 spells CASSQGVAEIYEQYF. The CDR3 nucleotides read TGCGCCAGCAGCCAAGGGGTAGCGGAGATCTACGAGCAGTACTTC. V usage is TRBV4-1 and J usage is TRBJ2-7, with D possibly being TRBD2 (6 bases). Trimming shortened V by 1 base and J by 3 bases, and 13 bases separated the two germline ends. The CDR3 has 15 residues. In germline, CDR1 is MGHRA, CDR2 YSYEKL.

The rearrangement uses TRBV7-8 and TRBJ2-2; 8 bases align to TRBD1. V lost 3 bases to trimming and J lost 5 bases; unmatched junction nucleotides: 2. Germline V CDR1 and CDR2: SGHVS, FQNEAQ. The CDR3 covers 14 residues. CDR3 sequence (DNA): TGTGCCAGCAGCTTGACAGGGGTTACCGGGGAGCTGTTTTTT. Amino acids: CASSLTGVTGELFF. The entire variable domain, with the rest obtained from reference TRBV7-8 and TRBJ2-2, is as follows: GAGVSQSPRYKVAKRGQDVALRCDPISGHVSLFWYQQALGQGPEFLTYFQNEAQLDKSGLPSDRFFAERPEGSVSTLKIQRTQQEDSAVYLCASSLTGVTGELFFGEGSRLTVL.

The V and J genes are TRBV2 and TRBJ2-3; D is possibly TRBD2 (5 bases). Germline CDR1 reads SNHLY; CDR2 reads FYNNEI. The CDR3 has 17 residues. V dropped 5 bases and J dropped 5 bases, with 23 bases sitting between them. The chain's CDR3 is CASSSRAKRLNLDTQYF. The CDR3 DNA reads TGTGCCAGCAGTTCCCGGGCGAAGCGGCTGAATTTAGATACGCAGTATTTT.

The chain uses TRBV2 and TRBJ2-7; 9 bases map to TRBD2. The V and J ends lost 3 bases and 4 bases, in that order; junction bases with no gene match: 4. Looked up from germline, CDR1 is SNHLY and CDR2 is FYNNEI. The CDR3 runs 14 residues. CDR3 loop: CASSDVREGYEQYF. CDR3 bases: TGTGCCAGCAGTGATGTGCGGGAGGGTTACGAGCAGTACTTC.

The J gene is TRBJ2-3, the V gene TRBV27, with D unresolved. Trimming left V 0 bases short and J 4 bases short, with 8 bases between. Germline CDR1 and CDR2: MNHEY and SMNVEV (reference sequence). The CDR3 runs 14 residues. The DNA for the CDR3 is TGTGCCAGCAGTTTATCCACTACTGCAGATACGCAGTATTTT. This codes for CASSLSTTADTQYF.

The count of this clone is one. In DNA, the CDR3 is TGTGCCAGCAGCTTAGGACAGGAAAATGAAAAACTGTTTTTT. This codes for CASSLGQENEKLFF. The J gene is TRBJ1-4, the V gene TRBV7-9; possibly TRBD1 for D (6 bases). The ends were cut back, 1 base at V and 5 bases at J, with 8 bases in the middle. The CDR3 length is 14 residues. Looked up from germline, CDR1 is SEHNR and CDR2 is FQNEAQ (reference sequence). The variable domain in full, with the rest retrieved from reference TRBV7-9 and TRBJ1-4, is DTGVSQNPRHKITKRGQNVTFRCDPISEHNRLYWYRQTLGQGPEFLTYFQNEAQLEKSRLLSDRFSAERPKGSFSTLEIQRTEQGDSAMYLCASSLGQENEKLFFGSGTQLSVL.

This chain connects TRBV5-6 to TRBJ1-2; no reliable D call. Looked up from germline, CDR1 is SGHDT and CDR2 is YYEEEE. The V end was cut by 6 bases, the J end by 3 bases, with 15 bases between. The CDR3 has 14 residues. CDR3 nucleotide sequence: TGTGCCAGCAACTACAAAAGAACCTACTATGGCTACACCTTC. Residues: CASNYKRTYYGYTF.

The rearrangement links TRBV19 to TRBJ2-1; D call uncertain. The CDR3 spans 15 residues. V was cut by 5 bases and J by 0 bases, with 11 bases left in between. Germline V gene sequence: CDR1 LNHDA, CDR2 SQIVND (reference sequence). This chain's CDR3 is CASSAPWSSYNEQFF. CDR3 coding DNA: TGTGCCAGTAGTGCCCCCTGGAGCTCCTACAATGAGCAGTTCTTC.

The chain carries TRBV2 and TRBJ2-7; the match to TRBD1 covers 7 bases. Germline trimming cut 4 bases from V and 3 bases from J; bases unmatched to any gene: 6. The CDR3 contains 14 residues. Germline V gene lookup returns CDR1 SNHLY and CDR2 FYNNEI. CDR3 in DNA: TGTGCCAGCAGTGGACAGGGTATCGACTACGAGCAGTACTTC. This gives the protein CASSGQGIDYEQYF.

The CDR3 DNA follows: TGTGCCAGCAGCTTCCCTAAAGAGAACACTGAAGCTTTCTTT. The encoded protein is CASSFPKENTEAFF. This chain links TRBV7-9 with TRBJ1-1; D is unresolved. Germline V gene lookup returns CDR1 SEHNR and CDR2 FQNEAQ (reference sequence). With 3 bases removed from V and 1 base from J, the gap between germline ends came to 9 bases. The CDR3 runs to 14 residues.